This T cell receptor (beta chain) is from a study of cytomegalovirus exposure and HLA in healthy donors. Findings and limits, study-wide: For most TCR sequences rarity was the rule, although some public TCRs occurred in many donors. The classifier was said to identify cytomegalovirus status with high specificity and sensitivity. Prior analysis indicated that the majority of TCR beta V segments exhibited productivity approximately 90% or approximately 30% of the time. Highest at DRB1 and lowest at HLA-C, TCR association rates differed among HLA loci in a later analysis.

Germline CDR1 SGHRS, CDR2 YFSETQ. The CDR3 consists of 20 residues. Trimming cost V 0 bases and J 1 base; bases outside gene matches: 10. As for this clone: Its specificity is not known.

The PCR employed 60 Vbeta primers together with 13 Jbeta primers. The protocol was immunoSEQ multiplex PCR, while the TCRdb copy is restricted to in-frame clones and leaves out a portion. Recorded for this sample: around 100,000 clones. V and J are TRBV5-1 and TRBJ2-6; 10 bases agree with TRBD2. The sequence came from a man aged 25-40 years in good health and CMV-seronegative. Sequenced material: PBMCs. The CDR3, as DNA: TGCGCCAGCAGCTTGGTGCCTCGGACTAGCGGCATATCTGGGGCCAACGTCCTGACTTTC. It specifies CASSLVPRTSGISGANVLTF.